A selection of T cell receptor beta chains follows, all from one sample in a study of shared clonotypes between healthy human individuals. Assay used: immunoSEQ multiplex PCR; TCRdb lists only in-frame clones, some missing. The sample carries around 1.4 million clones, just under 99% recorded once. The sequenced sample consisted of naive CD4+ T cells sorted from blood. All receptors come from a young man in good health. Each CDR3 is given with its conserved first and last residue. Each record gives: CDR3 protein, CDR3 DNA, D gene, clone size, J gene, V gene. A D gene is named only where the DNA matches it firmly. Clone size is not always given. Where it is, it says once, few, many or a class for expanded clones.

CDR3aa: CASSYSGGTADSGNTIYF; CDR3nt: TGTGCCAGCAGCTATAGCGGAGGGACAGCCGACTCTGGAAACACCATATATTTT; d_gene: TRBD1; abundance: NA; j_gene: TRBJ1-3; v_gene: TRBV11-3
CDR3aa: CASSVFPGQTSGNTIYF; CDR3nt: TGTGCCAGCTCGGTCTTTCCGGGACAGACCTCTGGAAACACCATATATTTT; d_gene: TRBD1; abundance: NA; j_gene: TRBJ1-3; v_gene: TRBV18
CDR3aa: CASTLGGADTQYF; CDR3nt: TGTGCCAGCACCCTGGGGGGGGCAGATACGCAGTATTTT; d_gene: TRBD2; abundance: NA; j_gene: TRBJ2-3; v_gene: TRBV7-2
CDR3aa: CASSEIVQVFGYTF; CDR3nt: TGTGCCAGCAGTGAAATCGTACAGGTCTTTGGCTACACCTTC; d_gene: NA; abundance: NA; j_gene: TRBJ1-2; v_gene: TRBV6-1
CDR3aa: CASKRQSSYNEQFF; CDR3nt: TGTGCCAGCAAACGACAGAGCTCCTACAATGAGCAGTTCTTC; d_gene: NA; abundance: once; j_gene: TRBJ2-1; v_gene: TRBV27
CDR3aa: CASSFDPRNTGELFF; CDR3nt: TGCGCCAGCAGCTTTGACCCAAGGAACACCGGGGAGCTGTTTTTT; d_gene: NA; abundance: NA; j_gene: TRBJ2-2; v_gene: TRBV5-1
CDR3aa: CAISAATERTDTQYF; CDR3nt: TGTGCCATCAGTGCAGCCACGGAACGCACAGATACGCAGTATTTT; d_gene: NA; abundance: NA; j_gene: TRBJ2-3; v_gene: TRBV10-3
CDR3aa: CASSHTSGLYNEQFF; CDR3nt: TGTGCCAGCAGTCACACTAGCGGACTCTACAATGAGCAGTTCTTC; d_gene: TRBD2; abundance: NA; j_gene: TRBJ2-1; v_gene: TRBV7-8
CDR3aa: CASSPGPRADGYTF; CDR3nt: TGTGCCAGCAGCCCGGGACCGAGAGCAGATGGCTACACCTTC; d_gene: NA; abundance: once; j_gene: TRBJ1-2; v_gene: TRBV11-3
CDR3aa: CASSLSRYNGYTF; CDR3nt: TGTGCCAGCAGTTTATCTAGATATAATGGCTACACCTTC; d_gene: NA; abundance: NA; j_gene: TRBJ1-2; v_gene: TRBV28
CDR3aa: CASSEGLAGVGYEQYF; CDR3nt: TGTGCCAGCAGTGAAGGGTTGGCGGGAGTTGGGTACGAGCAGTACTTC; d_gene: TRBD2; abundance: NA; j_gene: TRBJ2-7; v_gene: TRBV2
CDR3aa: CASSRDSSTNEKLFF; CDR3nt: TGTGCCAGCAGCCGTGACAGCTCAACTAATGAAAAACTGTTTTTT; d_gene: NA; abundance: NA; j_gene: TRBJ1-4; v_gene: TRBV6-5
CDR3aa: CASSSGGQGVSGNTIYF; CDR3nt: TGTGCCAGCAGTTCGGGGGGACAGGGAGTTTCTGGAAACACCATATATTTT; d_gene: TRBD1; abundance: NA; j_gene: TRBJ1-3; v_gene: TRBV5-4
CDR3aa: CASSAGQSLWQYF; CDR3nt: TGCGCCAGCAGCGCGGGACAGTCCTTATGGCAGTACTTC; d_gene: NA; abundance: NA; j_gene: TRBJ2-7; v_gene: TRBV5-1
CDR3aa: CASQDSPNQPQHF; CDR3nt: TGTGCCAGCCAGGACTCCCCTAATCAGCCCCAGCATTTT; d_gene: NA; abundance: NA; j_gene: TRBJ1-5; v_gene: TRBV27
CDR3aa: CASSLTGGGYVYTF; CDR3nt: TGTGCCAGCAGTTTAACGGGGGGCGGGTATGTCTACACCTTC; d_gene: NA; abundance: NA; j_gene: TRBJ1-2; v_gene: TRBV28
CDR3aa: CASSEGSAYEQYF; CDR3nt: TGCGCCAGCAGTGAGGGTTCCGCTTACGAGCAGTACTTC; d_gene: NA; abundance: NA; j_gene: TRBJ2-7; v_gene: TRBV10-1
CDR3aa: CASSLRGLAGEQNIQYF; CDR3nt: TGTGCCAGCAGCTTGAGGGGACTAGCGGGAGAACAAAACATTCAGTACTTC; d_gene: TRBD2; abundance: NA; j_gene: TRBJ2-4; v_gene: TRBV5-8
CDR3aa: CASSQEGGLAGGSDTQYF; CDR3nt: TGTGCCAGCAGCCAAGAAGGAGGGCTAGCGGGAGGATCGGATACGCAGTATTTT; d_gene: TRBD2; abundance: NA; j_gene: TRBJ2-3; v_gene: TRBV4-2
CDR3aa: CASSLGASGRGGTDTQYF; CDR3nt: TGTGCCAGCAGCTTAGGGGCTAGCGGGAGAGGGGGCACAGATACGCAGTATTTT; d_gene: TRBD2; abundance: NA; j_gene: TRBJ2-3; v_gene: TRBV7-6
CDR3aa: CASTAGDQPQHF; CDR3nt: TGTGCCAGCACGGCAGGAGATCAGCCCCAGCATTTT; d_gene: NA; abundance: NA; j_gene: TRBJ1-5; v_gene: TRBV28
CDR3aa: CASSFLTSGRAEYTGELFF; CDR3nt: TGTGCCAGCAGTTTTTTGACTAGCGGGAGGGCCGAGTACACCGGGGAGCTGTTTTTT; d_gene: TRBD2; abundance: NA; j_gene: TRBJ2-2; v_gene: TRBV28
CDR3aa: CASLREAISGANVLTF; CDR3nt: TGTGCCAGCCTCCGGGAGGCGATCTCTGGGGCCAACGTCCTGACTTTC; d_gene: TRBD2; abundance: NA; j_gene: TRBJ2-6; v_gene: TRBV19
CDR3aa: CASSLVREVAKNIQYF; CDR3nt: TGTGCCAGCAGCTTAGTACGGGAAGTAGCCAAAAACATTCAGTACTTC; d_gene: NA; abundance: NA; j_gene: TRBJ2-4; v_gene: TRBV11-2
CDR3aa: CASSLMATPYNEQFF; CDR3nt: TGCGCCAGCAGCTTGATGGCTACCCCCTACAATGAGCAGTTCTTC; d_gene: NA; abundance: NA; j_gene: TRBJ2-1; v_gene: TRBV5-1
CDR3aa: CASSAGQYGYTF; CDR3nt: TGTGCCAGCAGCGCGGGACAGTATGGCTACACCTTC; d_gene: TRBD1; abundance: NA; j_gene: TRBJ1-2; v_gene: TRBV7-3
CDR3aa: CASSPWGASNQPQHF; CDR3nt: TGTGCCAGCTCACCTTGGGGGGCAAGCAATCAGCCCCAGCATTTT; d_gene: NA; abundance: NA; j_gene: TRBJ1-5; v_gene: TRBV18
CDR3aa: CASSQDFGPRSYEQYF; CDR3nt: TGCGCCAGCAGCCAAGATTTTGGCCCGCGGAGCTACGAGCAGTACTTC; d_gene: NA; abundance: once; j_gene: TRBJ2-7; v_gene: TRBV4-3
CDR3aa: CASSVAESSYNEQFF; CDR3nt: TGTGCCAGCAGCGTAGCCGAAAGCTCCTACAATGAGCAGTTCTTC; d_gene: NA; abundance: NA; j_gene: TRBJ2-1; v_gene: TRBV9
CDR3aa: CSVPGSGGTDTQYF; CDR3nt: TGCAGCGTTCCAGGGTCCGGGGGCACAGATACGCAGTATTTT; d_gene: NA; abundance: once; j_gene: TRBJ2-3; v_gene: TRBV29-1
CDR3aa: CASSSRGRLSNTGELFF; CDR3nt: TGCGCCAGCAGTAGTCGGGGGAGACTTTCGAACACCGGGGAGCTGTTTTTT; d_gene: NA; abundance: NA; j_gene: TRBJ2-2; v_gene: TRBV5-1
CDR3aa: CASSLEPGLAGGNLETQYF; CDR3nt: TGTGCCAGCAGCTTAGAACCGGGACTAGCGGGAGGAAACTTGGAGACCCAGTACTTC; d_gene: TRBD2; abundance: NA; j_gene: TRBJ2-5; v_gene: TRBV11-2